This T cell receptor (beta chain) was sequenced for a study of vaccination and CD4 T cells after COVID-19 (dated by TCRdb to 2021 to 2024). Regarding the study in general: In the convalescent cohort there were six males and four females, among whom were two Hispanic individuals, seven Caucasians, two Asians and one multiracial person. Participants got two doses of the Pfizer-BioNTech BNT162b2 vaccine (n=8) or two doses of the Moderna mRNA-1273 vaccine (n=2). Post-COVID blood samples were collected from convalescent patients a median of roughly 100 days after diagnosis, with a range of about 35 to 170 days. Post-vaccine blood samples were taken a median of approximately 70 days after the second vaccine dose, with a range of about 13 to 241 days. The cultures were stimulated with overlapping spike peptide pools from SARS-CoV-2 and from the common cold coronaviruses HCoV-NL63, HCoV-OC43 and HCoV-229E. Control cultures used a CEFX viral epitope pool as positive control, an HIV-1 Nef peptide pool as negative control, or no peptide. In more than eight COVID-19 convalescent patients and a handful of infection-naive healthy vaccine recipients, researchers compared the spike-specific CD4+ TCR repertoire from before mRNA vaccination with the repertoire from after.

Library preparation used PCR. At the Johns Hopkins FTIC core, DNA from the cultured CD4+ T cells underwent TCR sequencing with the Oncomine TCR Beta short-read assay. Genomic DNA was extracted from the cultured CD4+ T cells with the QIAamp micro DNA kit. Oncomine TCR Beta libraries made from cultured CD4+ T cells were pooled using unique dual indexes and sequenced on an Illumina iSeq 100. As for the authors' bioinformatics: Non-productive sequences were removed, and CDR3s that did not start with C, did not end with F or W, or were shorter than 7 amino acids were discarded. The MANAFEST web application was used to identify antigen-specific clonotypes by comparing peptide-stimulated wells against reference wells and other culture wells. An FDR below 0.05, an odds ratio above 5, and a productive frequency above 0.1% in at least two of three replicate wells were required for clones to be considered positive. Clonotypes that were significantly expanded in both SARS-CoV-2 spike wells and at least one common cold coronavirus spike condition were defined as cross-reactive. Using R version 3.6.1, CDR3 homology was evaluated through Levenshtein distances (stringdist) along with unrooted phylogenetic trees (ape). The public sequencing data were trimmed at Q25 with fastp and processed into clonotypes with MiXCR by TCRdb, which kept only in-frame beta chains. Each entry merges the rows of one CDR3 protein and shows their most common DNA and genes. The V and J calls here are based on TCRdb, not the publication. The sample table contains 10,000 to 15,000 distinct CDR3 sequences; only one count was recorded for 60% to 80% of them. The leading ten clones occupy approximately 8.1% of the sample.

Worth noting for this clonotype: No antigen is known for it. Base-call qualities are not available, and no considerably larger clone is one nucleotide away.

In the paper's terms, the treatment or condition label means: approximately nine-day PBMC culture with coronavirus spike peptide pools or control peptides (ViraFEST assay). The study used the ViraFEST assay, which expanded antigen-specific T cells with peptide pools and then identified expanded clonotypes by TCR sequencing. The absence of prior SARS-CoV-2 infection in healthy vaccine recipients was confirmed by negative nucleocapsid antibody tests before and after vaccination. Each well held 2 million to 2.5 million PBMCs cultured with 10 ug/ml peptide pools in IMDM containing approximately 4.8% human AB serum and around 10 IU/ml IL-2. Half of the culture medium was replaced with fresh IL-2-containing medium on days 3 and 7. After 10 to 11 days of culture, CD4+ T cells were isolated by negative selection with the EasySep CD4+ T cell isolation kit. PBMCs were separated from whole blood using Ficoll-Paque Plus gradient centrifugation and then either used fresh or cryopreserved at -140C. Each culture condition was generally run in triplicate wells.

Broader findings and caveats from the paper: Of the vaccine-specific clones found in convalescent patients, nearly all (304 of 307) were mono-reactive for SARS-CoV-2 spike instead of being cross-reactive with common cold coronaviruses. Only a relatively small number of convalescent patients were included in the study, and early timepoints following natural infection were not analyzed. The median number of SARS-CoV-2-reactive clonotypes rose from under 25 after infection to 30 to 45 after vaccination, but the change was not significant. In convalescent patients, a median roughly 87% of post-vaccine SARS-CoV-2-reactive clones were detected only after vaccination, and vaccine-specific priming was suggested by this finding.

Trimming costs V 2 bases and J 0 bases, and their ends lie 6 bases apart. The CDR3 measures 13 amino acids from cysteine to phenylalanine. The kept DNA is CDR3 alone, 39 bases in frame from the first base. CDR1 is given as DFQATT and CDR2 as SNEGSKA, both from the germline V gene (reference sequence). This material consisted of CD4+ T cells from blood, cultured in vitro, taken after SARS-CoV-2 vaccination. In this chain, TRBV20-1 is recombined with TRBJ2-3; the D gene cannot be named for sure. This TCR came from a human donor who received a COVID-19 vaccine. The CDR3 amino acid sequence is: CSARIGSTDTQYF. The bases read TGCAGTGCTAGAATTGGCAGCACAGATACGCAGTATTTT.